This T cell receptor (beta chain) was captured by sequencing in a study of shared clonotypes between healthy human individuals. Study at large: CD4 naive and memory got three plates each, CD8 naive two, CD8 memory one. Points from the study as a whole: Clonotypes that were shared across four donors made up about 5.1% of naive CD4 clonotypes.

With regard to this clone: Its antigen remains unknown.

The method was immunoSEQ multiplex PCR; TCRdb's version includes in-frame clones alone and lacks a portion of them. The table has hundreds of thousands of clones, roughly 97% seen once. Germline loops: CDR1 SEHNR, CDR2 FQNEAQ (reference sequence). The CDR3 sequence is 13 residues long. This chain links TRBV7-9 with TRBJ2-5; D uncertain. Judging by the DNA end, TRBJ2-7 fits better; the J call may be wrong. The sequenced sample was naive CD4+ T cells sorted from blood. The sample's subset: CD45RA+ positively selected. This TCR was sampled from a woman in her twenties or thirties in good health. The CDR3 sequence: CASSALGPYEQYF. The CDR3 coding sequence is TGTGCCAGCAGCGCTTTGGGCCCCTACGAGCAGTACTTC.